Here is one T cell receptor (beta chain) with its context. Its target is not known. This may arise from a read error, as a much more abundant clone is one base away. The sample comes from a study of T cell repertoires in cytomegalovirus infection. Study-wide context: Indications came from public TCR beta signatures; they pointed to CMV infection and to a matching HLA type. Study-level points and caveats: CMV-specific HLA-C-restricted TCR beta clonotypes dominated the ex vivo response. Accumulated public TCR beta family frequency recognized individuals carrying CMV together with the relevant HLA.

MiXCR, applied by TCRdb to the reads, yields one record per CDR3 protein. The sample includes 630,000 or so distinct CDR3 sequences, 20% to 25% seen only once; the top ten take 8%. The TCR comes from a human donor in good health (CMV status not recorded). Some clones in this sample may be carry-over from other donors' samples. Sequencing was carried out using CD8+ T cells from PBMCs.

CDR3 loop: CASSLAGGATGELFF. CDR3 coding DNA: TGTGCCAGCAGCTTAGCGGGGGGTGCCACCGGGGAGCTGTTTTTT. This rearrangement joins TRBV7-6 to TRBJ2-2, with D possibly TRBD2 on 6 matching bases. The CDR3 totals 15 residues. V was pared by 0 bases and J by 4 bases, with 9 bases between. The germline V gene has CDR1 SGHVS and CDR2 FNYEAQ.